The T cell receptor (beta chain) under discussion was sequenced for a study of human T cells and chemical hapten exposure. Overall study: The sensitizer, 2% DPC, was used on 2 cm by 2 cm of upper inner arm skin. Findings and caveats of the study: All donors were alopecia patients, so their immunity may differ from that of healthy people.

TCRdb passed the RACE reads through MiXCR, listing each CDR3 protein once. This table has about 80,000 distinct CDR3 sequences, roughly 10% appearing once. The germline V gene encodes CDR1 SEHNR and CDR2 FQNEAQ (reference sequence). Trimming at V came to 4 bases and at J to 4 bases, leaving 3 bases not matched to a gene. This CDR3 has 14 amino acids. Regarding this clonotype: Its antigen is undetermined.

As for time point: patch test 2, 6 weeks after DPC sensitization. Regarding treatment: therapeutic diphenylcyclopropenone sensitization with weekly scalp DPC. This sequence originates from a woman in her twenties or thirties with alopecia areata. Some clones in this sample may be carry-over from other donors' samples. Material: whole blood, obtained in connection with sensitization to the hapten diphenylcyclopropenone (DPC). This rearrangement joins TRBV7-9 to TRBJ1-1, with 10 positions matching TRBD1. CDR3 residues: CASSSGTGVTEAFF. For the CDR3, the DNA is TGTGCCAGCAGCTCCGGGACAGGGGTCACTGAAGCTTTCTTT.